The clone carrying this T cell receptor (beta chain) was picked up a small number of times. The antigen is not known. As it was prepared, the TCRbeta library received unique molecular identifiers. A single record per CDR3 protein comes from TCRdb applying MiXCR to the PCR reads. Of 500,000 to 750,000 distinct CDR3 sequences in the sample, over 20% were seen once. Trimming pared 3 bases from V and 7 bases from J, leaving 19 bases between. The CDR3 spans 15 residues. Germline-derived CDR1 and CDR2 are SGDLS and YYNGEE. The data belong to a study of T-cell reconstitution after alpha-beta-depleted transplantation in children. Study-wide points: Two months or so post-transplant, alpha-beta T cells reportedly derived from several hundred expanded graft clones.

This clonotype originated in a boy in the first two years of life with Wiskott-Aldrich syndrome, due to receive a stem cell transplant. The sequencing used PBMCs, collected before TCRalphabeta/CD19-depleted stem cell transplant. The rearrangement uses TRBV9 and TRBJ1-1; perhaps TRBD1 as D (5 bases). CDR3 sequence reads: CASSESPQAVHEAFF. DNA of the CDR3: TGTGCCAGCAGCGAGTCCCCACAGGCCGTTCATGAAGCTTTCTTT.